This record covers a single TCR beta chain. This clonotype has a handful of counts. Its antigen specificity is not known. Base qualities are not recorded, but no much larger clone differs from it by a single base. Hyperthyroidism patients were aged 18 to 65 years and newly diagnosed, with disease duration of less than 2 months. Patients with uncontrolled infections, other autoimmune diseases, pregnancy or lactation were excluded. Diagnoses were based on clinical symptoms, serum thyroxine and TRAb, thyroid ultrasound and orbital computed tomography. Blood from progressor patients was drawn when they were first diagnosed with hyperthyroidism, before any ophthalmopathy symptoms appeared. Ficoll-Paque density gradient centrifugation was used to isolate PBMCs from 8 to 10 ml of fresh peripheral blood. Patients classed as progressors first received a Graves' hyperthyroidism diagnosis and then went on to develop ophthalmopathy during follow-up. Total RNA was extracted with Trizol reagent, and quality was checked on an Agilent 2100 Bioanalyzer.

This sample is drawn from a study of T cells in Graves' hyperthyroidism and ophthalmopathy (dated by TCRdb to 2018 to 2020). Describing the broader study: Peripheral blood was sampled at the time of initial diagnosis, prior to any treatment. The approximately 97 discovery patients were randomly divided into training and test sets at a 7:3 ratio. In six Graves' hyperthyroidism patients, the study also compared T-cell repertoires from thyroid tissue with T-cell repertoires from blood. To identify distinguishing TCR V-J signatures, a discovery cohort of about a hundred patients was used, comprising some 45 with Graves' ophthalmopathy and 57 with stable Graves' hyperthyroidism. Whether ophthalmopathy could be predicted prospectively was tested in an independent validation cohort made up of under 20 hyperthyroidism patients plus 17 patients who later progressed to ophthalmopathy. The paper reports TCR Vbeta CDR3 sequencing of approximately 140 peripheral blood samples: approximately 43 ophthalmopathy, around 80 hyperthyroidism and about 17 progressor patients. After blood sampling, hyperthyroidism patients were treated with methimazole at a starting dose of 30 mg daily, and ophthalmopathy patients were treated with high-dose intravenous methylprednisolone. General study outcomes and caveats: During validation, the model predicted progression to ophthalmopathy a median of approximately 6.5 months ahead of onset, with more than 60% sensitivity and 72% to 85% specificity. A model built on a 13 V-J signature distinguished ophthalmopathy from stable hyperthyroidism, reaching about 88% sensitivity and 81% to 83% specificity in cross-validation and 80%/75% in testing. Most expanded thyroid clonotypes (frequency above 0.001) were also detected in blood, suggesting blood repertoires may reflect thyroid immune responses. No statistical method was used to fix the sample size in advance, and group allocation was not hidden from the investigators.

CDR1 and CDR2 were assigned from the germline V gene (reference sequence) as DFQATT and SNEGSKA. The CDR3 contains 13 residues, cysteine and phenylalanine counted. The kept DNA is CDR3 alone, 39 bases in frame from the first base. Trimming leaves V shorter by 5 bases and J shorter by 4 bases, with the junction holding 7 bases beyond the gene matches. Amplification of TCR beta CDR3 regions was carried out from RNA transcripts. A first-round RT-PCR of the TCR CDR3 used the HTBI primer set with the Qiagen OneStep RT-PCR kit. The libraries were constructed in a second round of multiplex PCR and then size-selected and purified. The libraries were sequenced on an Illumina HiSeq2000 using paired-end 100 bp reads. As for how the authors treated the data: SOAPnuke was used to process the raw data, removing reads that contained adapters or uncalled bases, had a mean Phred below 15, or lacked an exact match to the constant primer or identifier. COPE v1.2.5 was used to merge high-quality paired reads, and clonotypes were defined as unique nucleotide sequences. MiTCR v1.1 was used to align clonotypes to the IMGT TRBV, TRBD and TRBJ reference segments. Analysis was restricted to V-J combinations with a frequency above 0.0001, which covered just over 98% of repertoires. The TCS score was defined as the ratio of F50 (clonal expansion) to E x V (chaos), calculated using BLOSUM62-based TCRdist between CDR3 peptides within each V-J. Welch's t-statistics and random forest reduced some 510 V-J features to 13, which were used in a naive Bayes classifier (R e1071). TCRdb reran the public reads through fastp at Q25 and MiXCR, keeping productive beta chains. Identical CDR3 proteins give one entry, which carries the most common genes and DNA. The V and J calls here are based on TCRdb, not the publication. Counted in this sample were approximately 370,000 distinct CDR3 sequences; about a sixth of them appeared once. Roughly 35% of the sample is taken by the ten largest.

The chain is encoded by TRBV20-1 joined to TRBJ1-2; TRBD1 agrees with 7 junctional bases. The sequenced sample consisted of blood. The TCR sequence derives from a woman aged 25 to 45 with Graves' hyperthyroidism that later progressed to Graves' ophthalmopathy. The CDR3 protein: CSAFPRDSYGYTF. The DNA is TGCAGTGCTTTCCCCCGGGACAGCTATGGCTACACCTTC.